This record looks at one T cell receptor (beta chain) sequence and its context. Its cognate antigen is unknown. This sample was taken from a study of cytotoxic CD8 clonotypes in ibrutinib-treated CLL. Study overall: Enrolment comprised approximately 10 relapsed/refractory and some 15 treatment-naive patients; around 18 were IGHV unmutated. Response sampling occurred after a median 12 months of treatment (range 6 to 36). Study-level points and caveats: Stable or contracted on treatment, public clonotypes were also uncommon.

Measured with immunoSEQ multiplex PCR; TCRdb has only the in-frame clones, and not every one. The repertoire consists of about 97,000 clones, with approximately 80% occurring once and the leading ten covering around 25%. Trimming stripped 2 bases from V and 6 bases from J, with 2 bases between. The V gene's germline CDR1 is SGHRS and CDR2 YFSETQ. This CDR3 region has 11 residues. This receptor was taken from a human donor with chronic lymphocytic leukemia. The chain recombines TRBV5-1 with TRBJ2-2; no firm D call. The specimen comprised PBMCs, sampled after 24 months of ibrutinib treatment. The CDR3 DNA is TGCGCCAGCAGCTTCCCCGGGGAGCTGTTTTTT. Translating it yields CASSFPGELFF.